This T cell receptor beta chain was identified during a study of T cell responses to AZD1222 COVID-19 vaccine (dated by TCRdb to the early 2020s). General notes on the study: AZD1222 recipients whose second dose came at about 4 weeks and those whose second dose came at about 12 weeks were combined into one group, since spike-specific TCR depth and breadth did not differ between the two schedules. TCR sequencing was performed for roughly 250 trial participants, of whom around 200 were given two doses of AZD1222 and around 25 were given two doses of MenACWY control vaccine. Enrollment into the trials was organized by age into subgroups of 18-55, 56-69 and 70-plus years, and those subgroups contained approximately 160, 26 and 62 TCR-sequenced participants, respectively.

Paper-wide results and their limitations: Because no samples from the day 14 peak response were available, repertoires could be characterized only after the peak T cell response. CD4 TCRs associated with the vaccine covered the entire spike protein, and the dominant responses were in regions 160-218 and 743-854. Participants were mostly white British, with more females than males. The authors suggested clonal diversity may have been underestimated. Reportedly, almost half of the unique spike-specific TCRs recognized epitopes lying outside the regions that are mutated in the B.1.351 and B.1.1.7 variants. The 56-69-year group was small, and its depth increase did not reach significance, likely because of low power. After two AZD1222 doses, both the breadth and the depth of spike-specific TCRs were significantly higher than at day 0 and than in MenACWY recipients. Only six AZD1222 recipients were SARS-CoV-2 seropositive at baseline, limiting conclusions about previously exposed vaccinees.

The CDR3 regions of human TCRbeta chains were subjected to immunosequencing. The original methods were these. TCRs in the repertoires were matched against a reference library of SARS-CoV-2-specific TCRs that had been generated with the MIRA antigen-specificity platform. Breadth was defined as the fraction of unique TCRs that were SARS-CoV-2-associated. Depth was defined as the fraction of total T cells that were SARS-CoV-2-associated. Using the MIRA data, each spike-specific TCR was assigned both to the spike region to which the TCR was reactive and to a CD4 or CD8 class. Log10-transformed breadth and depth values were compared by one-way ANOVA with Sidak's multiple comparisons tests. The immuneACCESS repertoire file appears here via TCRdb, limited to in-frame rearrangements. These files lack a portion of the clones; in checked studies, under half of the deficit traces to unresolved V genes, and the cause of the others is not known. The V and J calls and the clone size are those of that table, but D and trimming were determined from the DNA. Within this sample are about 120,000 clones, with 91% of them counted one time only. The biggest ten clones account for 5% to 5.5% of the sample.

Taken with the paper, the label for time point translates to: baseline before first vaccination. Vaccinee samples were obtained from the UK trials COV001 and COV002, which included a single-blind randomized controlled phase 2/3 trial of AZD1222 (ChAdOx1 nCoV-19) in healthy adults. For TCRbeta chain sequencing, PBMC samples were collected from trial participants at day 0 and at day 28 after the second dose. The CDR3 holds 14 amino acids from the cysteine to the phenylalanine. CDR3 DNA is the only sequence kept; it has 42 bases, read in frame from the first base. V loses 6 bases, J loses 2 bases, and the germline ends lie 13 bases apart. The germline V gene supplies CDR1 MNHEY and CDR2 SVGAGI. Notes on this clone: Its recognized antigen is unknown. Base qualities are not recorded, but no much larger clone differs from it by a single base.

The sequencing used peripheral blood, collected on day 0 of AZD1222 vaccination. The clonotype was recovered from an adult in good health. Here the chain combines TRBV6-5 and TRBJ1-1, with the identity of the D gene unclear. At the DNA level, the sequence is TGTGCCAGCAGCTCTCTTAGTGGAAACACTGAAGCTTTCTTT. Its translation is CASSSLSGNTEAFF.